The source of this T cell receptor (beta chain) is a study of blood T cells in healthy people across ages. With a J-beta primer mix and a sample-barcoded 5' primer, a second PCR ran about 6 to 11 cycles. A template-switch adaptor containing 12 random nucleotides labeled each cDNA molecule. Every sample gave at least 2.5 million paired-end reads containing CDR3. TCRdb redid the calling of the 5' RACE reads with MiXCR, one entry per CDR3 protein. The sample includes 550,000 to 600,000 distinct CDR3 sequences, roughly 43% of them seen just once. Each individual donor underwent a draw of about 11 milliliters of peripheral blood. The amount of total RNA extracted per sample was at least 5.5 micrograms. This clonotype was counted between two and nine times. The CDR3 runs 15 residues. CDR1 is SEHNR, CDR2 FQNEAQ, per germline (reference sequence). Trimming stripped 5 bases from V and 0 bases from J, with 11 bases between.

The specimen was blood. The source is a man at least 80 years old in good health. The genes are TRBV7-9 and TRBJ2-1; the D is unclear. The CDR3 region has the DNA TGTGCCAGCAGCCTGAGAGAGCTCTCCTACAATGAGCAGTTCTTC. Translation gives CASSLRELSYNEQFF.